The 9 T cell receptor beta chains listed next were all sequenced from one sample in a study of Ad26.COV2.S vaccination and SARS-CoV-2 variants. Specified treatment: 19 received Ad26.COV2.S at low or high dose, single or two shots; 5 received placebo; per-sample allocation not given. Samples were taken on day 63 after the first vaccine or placebo injection. TCRdb's table, derived via immunoSEQ multiplex PCR, lists solely in-frame clones and lacks some. Among approximately 400,000 clones listed, 83% were seen once. This material consisted of peripheral blood, taken in a trial of Ad26.COV2.S vaccine versus placebo. These receptor sequences come from a person between 18 and 59 years old who received the Ad26.COV2.S COVID-19 vaccine or a placebo.

This sequence joins TRBV7-9 and TRBJ1-6; D gene uncertain. With 11 bases removed from V and 13 bases from J, the gap between germline ends came to 12 bases. CDR3 size: 10 residues. The germline V gene encodes CDR1 SEHNR and CDR2 FQNEAQ (reference sequence). DNA for the CDR3: TGTGCCGATGCTGAGGGTCCCCTCCACTTT. Encoded protein: CADAEGPLHF.

This rearrangement joins TRBV6-5 to TRBJ1-4; D possibly corresponds to TRBD1 (5 bases). The CDR3 sequence is 13 residues long. CDR1 is MNHEY and CDR2 is SVGAGI in the germline V gene. Trimming pared 5 bases from V and 10 bases from J, leaving 14 bases between. The CDR3 spells CASSRRGGGKLFF. The CDR3 region has the DNA TGTGCCAGCAGTAGAAGGGGCGGAGGAAAACTGTTTTTT.

The gene calls are TRBV7-6 and TRBJ1-6; 7 nucleotides line up with TRBD1. The trim removed 5 bases at V and 8 bases at J, leaving 6 bases unmatched. Per the germline V gene, CDR1 is SGHVS and CDR2 is FNYEAQ. The CDR3 is 14 residues long. The CDR3 reads CASSETGRYSPLHF. For the CDR3, the DNA is TGTGCCAGCAGCGAGACAGGGCGGTATTCACCCCTCCACTTT.

This chain joins TRBV5-6 and TRBJ2-1; weak D call: TRBD1 (5 bases). V was shortened by 4 bases and J by 15 bases, with 17 bases between the two germline ends. This CDR3 spans 12 amino acids. CDR1 and CDR2 from the germline V gene are SGHDT and YYEEEE. CDR3 residues: CASSPFGAHPFF. The DNA of the CDR3 is TGTGCCAGCAGCCCCTTTGGGGCGCACCCGTTCTTC.

V gene TRBV11-2 combines with J gene TRBJ2-1; D is unresolved. V was trimmed by 6 bases and J by 2 bases, leaving 23 bases between them. The CDR3 is 18 amino acids. Germline-derived CDR1 and CDR2 are SGHAT and FQNNGV. The CDR3 sequence: CASSSFTRLTLTYNEQFF. CDR3 nucleotide sequence: TGTGCCAGCAGTTCTTTTACCCGACTCACGCTAACCTACAATGAGCAGTTCTTC.

The chain couples TRBV5-1 to TRBJ1-4, with no clear D. This CDR3 is 12 amino acids long. V was shortened by 4 bases and J by 8 bases, with 9 bases between the two germline ends. Germline CDR1 is SGHRS and CDR2 is YFSETQ. The CDR3 region is CASSIDGEKLFF. In nucleotides, the CDR3 is TGCGCCAGCAGCATAGACGGAGAAAAACTGTTTTTT.

A single count supports this clone. The chain uses TRBV7-2 and TRBJ2-5; possible D gene TRBD2, 5 bases. Germline CDR1 is SGHTA and CDR2 is FQGNSA. V was cut by 4 bases and J by 2 bases, with 11 bases left in between. CDR3 length equals 14 residues. The CDR3 DNA sequence: TGTGCCAGCAGCTCCATTGGGAGTCAAGAGACCCAGTACTTC. Translated, it gives CASSSIGSQETQYF.

J is TRBJ2-7 and V is TRBV29-1; 7 nucleotides agree with TRBD1. Germline CDR1 is SQVTM and CDR2 is ANQGSEA. The V segment lost 4 bases and the J segment 2 bases; nucleotides outside the gene matches: 2. The CDR3 has 12 amino acids. This chain's CDR3 is CSVGGTAYEQYF. The CDR3 region has the DNA TGCAGCGTTGGAGGGACAGCCTACGAGCAGTACTTC.

The DNA for the CDR3 is TGTGCCAGCGGGCGGACTAGCGGGCCTCCCCTCGCACCTTACGAGCAGTACTTC. Residues: CASGRTSGPPLAPYEQYF. This sequence joins TRBV27 and TRBJ2-7, with 11 bases matching TRBD2. From germline, CDR1 is MNHEY and CDR2 SMNVEV (reference sequence). This CDR3 spans 18 amino acids. V shed 8 bases, J shed 4 bases, and the junction held 19 bases outside the gene matches.